A selection of T cell receptor beta chains follows, all from one sample in a study of T cell responses to AZD1222 COVID-19 vaccine. Measured with immunoSEQ multiplex PCR; TCRdb has only the in-frame clones, and not every one. This sample yields 120,000 or so clones, of which more than 70% are seen a single time; approximately 16% belongs to the top ten. This material consisted of peripheral blood, taken 28 days after the second AZD1222 dose. These receptors all stem from an adult who received the AZD1222 COVID-19 vaccine. Both conserved end residues are part of each CDR3.

TRBV24-1	12	TRBJ1-2	CATSDPIYGYTF
TRBV7-9	17	TRBJ2-1	CASSLGNFGGAFNEQFF
TRBV10-3	16	TRBJ1-1	CAISELQGASNTEAFF
TRBV4-2	15	TRBJ2-7	CASSQGLALASEQYF
TRBV27	14	TRBJ2-1	CASSFSGGHNEQFF
TRBV3-1/TRBV3-2	18	TRBJ1-5	CASSQVPGQGGDDQPQHF
TRBV5-5	15	TRBJ2-7	CASSYPGTQDYEQYF
TRBV7-9	14	TRBJ2-7	CASSAPDRPNEQYF
TRBV28	14	TRBJ1-4	CASSEVATNEKLFF
TRBV29-1	15	TRBJ2-3	CSVFAQDFRTDTQYF
TRBV7-9	10	TRBJ1-1	CASSRIEAFF
TRBV28	15	TRBJ2-1	CASRIGTGGKYEQFF
TRBV6-2/TRBV6-3	14	TRBJ2-1	CASSTRLGRNEQFF
TRBV10-3	16	TRBJ2-1	CAISESGTSGLNEQFF
TRBV2	16	TRBJ2-5	CASSEGTGGPPQTQYF
TRBV4-3	15	TRBJ2-1	CASSQDRGIYNEQFF
TRBV7-9	13	TRBJ2-7	CASSSYLSYEQYF
TRBV5-1	15	TRBJ2-3	CASRHYPGGTDTQYF
TRBV24-1	17	TRBJ2-2	CATSDRTGFANTGELFF
TRBV14	17	TRBJ1-2	CASSPRDRDYINYGYTF
TRBV20-1	11	TRBJ2-5	CSAPDRETQYF
TRBV11-2	14	TRBJ2-7	CASSLGRTNYEQYF
TRBV4-2	15	TRBJ1-4	CASSQRDRGNEKLFF
TRBV27	17	TRBJ1-4	CASAVRWGEGTNEKLFF
TRBV5-1	15	TRBJ2-2	CASSLESGDTGELFF
TRBV28	13	TRBJ2-3	CASSVQGVDTQYF
TRBV29-1	14	TRBJ1-1	CSGIRDRASTEAFF
TRBV5-5	19	TRBJ1-6	CASSFTAGYSSSYNSPLHF
TRBV15	16	TRBJ2-1	CATSIVLAGGRNEQFF
TRBV19	15	TRBJ1-1	CASSKTGAGDAEAFF
TRBV7-9	15	TRBJ1-1	CASSLEGTGVPEAFF
TRBV7-9	14	TRBJ1-4	CASSLGGTNEKLFF
TRBV10-1	16	TRBJ2-1	CASSGAQGGTYNEQFF
TRBV9	15	TRBJ2-6	CASSVGGGGANVLTF
TRBV18	15	TRBJ1-5	CASSPGTGSNQPQHF
TRBV6-2/TRBV6-3	14	TRBJ2-6	CASSYSSGANVLTF
TRBV7-9	14	TRBJ1-1	CASSRGDSPTEAFF
TRBV7-3	13	TRBJ1-6	CASSLRDSSPLHF
TRBV6-5	15	TRBJ1-2	CASSYLQGVGYGYTF
TRBV7-3	13	TRBJ2-1	CASSSTGNNEQFF
TRBV2	14	TRBJ1-1	CASTLRVYDTEAFF